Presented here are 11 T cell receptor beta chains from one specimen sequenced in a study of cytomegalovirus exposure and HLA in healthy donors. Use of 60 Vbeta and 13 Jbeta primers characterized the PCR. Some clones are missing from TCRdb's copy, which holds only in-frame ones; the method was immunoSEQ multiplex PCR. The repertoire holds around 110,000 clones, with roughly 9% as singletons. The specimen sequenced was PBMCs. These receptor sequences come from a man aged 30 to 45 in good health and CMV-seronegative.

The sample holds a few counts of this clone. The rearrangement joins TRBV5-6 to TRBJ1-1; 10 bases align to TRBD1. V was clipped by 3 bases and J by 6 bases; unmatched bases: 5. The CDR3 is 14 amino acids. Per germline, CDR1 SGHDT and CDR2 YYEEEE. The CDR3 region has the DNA TGTGCCAGCAGCTGGGGACAGGGGACCCCTGAAGCTTTCTTT. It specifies CASSWGQGTPEAFF.

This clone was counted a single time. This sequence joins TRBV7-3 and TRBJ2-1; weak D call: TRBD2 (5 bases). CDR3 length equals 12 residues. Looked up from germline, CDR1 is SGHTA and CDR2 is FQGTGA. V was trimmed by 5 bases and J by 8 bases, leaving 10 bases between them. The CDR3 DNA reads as TGTGCCAGCAGCGGAGGAGAGGATGAGCAGTTCTTC. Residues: CASSGGEDEQFF.

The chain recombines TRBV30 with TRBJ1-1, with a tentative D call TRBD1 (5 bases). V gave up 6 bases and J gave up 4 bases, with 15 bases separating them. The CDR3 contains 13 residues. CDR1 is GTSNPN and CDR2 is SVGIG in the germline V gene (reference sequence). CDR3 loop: CACKKGVGTEAFF. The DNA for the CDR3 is TGTGCCTGCAAAAAAGGGGTAGGCACTGAAGCTTTCTTT.

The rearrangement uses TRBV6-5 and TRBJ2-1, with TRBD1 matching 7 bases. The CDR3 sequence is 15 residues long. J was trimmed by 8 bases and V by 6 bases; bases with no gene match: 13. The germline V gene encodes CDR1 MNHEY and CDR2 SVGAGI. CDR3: CASSLQGWGKYEQFF. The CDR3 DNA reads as TGTGCCAGCAGCCTACAGGGGTGGGGAAAATATGAGCAGTTCTTC.

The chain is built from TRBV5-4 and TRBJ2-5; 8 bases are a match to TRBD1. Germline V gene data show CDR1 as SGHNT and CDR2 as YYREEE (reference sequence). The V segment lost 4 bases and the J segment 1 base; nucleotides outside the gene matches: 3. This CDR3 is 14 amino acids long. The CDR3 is CASSPTGAQETQYF. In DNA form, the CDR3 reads TGTGCCAGCAGCCCGACAGGGGCCCAAGAGACCCAGTACTTC.

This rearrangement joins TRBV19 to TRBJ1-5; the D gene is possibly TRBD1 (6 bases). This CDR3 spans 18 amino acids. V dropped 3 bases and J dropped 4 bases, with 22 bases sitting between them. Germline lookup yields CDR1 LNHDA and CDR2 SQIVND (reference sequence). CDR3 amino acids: CASSMYARGGMGNQPQHF. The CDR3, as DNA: TGTGCCAGTAGTATGTATGCCCGGGGGGGCATGGGAAATCAGCCCCAGCATTTT. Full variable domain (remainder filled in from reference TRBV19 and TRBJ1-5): DGGITQSPKYLFRKEGQNVTLSCEQNLNHDAMYWYRQDPGQGLRLIYYSQIVNDFQKGDIAEGYSVSREKKESFPLTVTSAQKNPTAFYLCASSMYARGGMGNQPQHFGDGTRLSIL.

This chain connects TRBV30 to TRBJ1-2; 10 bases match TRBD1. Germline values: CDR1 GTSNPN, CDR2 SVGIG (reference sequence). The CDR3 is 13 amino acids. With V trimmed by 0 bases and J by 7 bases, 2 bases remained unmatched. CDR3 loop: CAWSVWTGGGYTF. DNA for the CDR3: TGTGCCTGGAGTGTGTGGACAGGGGGTGGCTACACCTTC.

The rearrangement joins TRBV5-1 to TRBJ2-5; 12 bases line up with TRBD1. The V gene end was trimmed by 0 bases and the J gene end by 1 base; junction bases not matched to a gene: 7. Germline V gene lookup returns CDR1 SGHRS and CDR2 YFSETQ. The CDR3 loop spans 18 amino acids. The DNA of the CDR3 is TGCGCCAGCAGCTTGGGGATGGGACAGGGGGCAGGCCAAGAGACCCAGTACTTC. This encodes CASSLGMGQGAGQETQYF.

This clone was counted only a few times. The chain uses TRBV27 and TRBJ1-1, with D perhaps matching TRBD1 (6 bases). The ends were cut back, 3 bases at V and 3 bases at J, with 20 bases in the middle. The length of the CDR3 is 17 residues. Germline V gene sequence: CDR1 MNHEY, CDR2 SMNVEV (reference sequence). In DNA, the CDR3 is TGTGCCAGCAGTTTGCAGTCCAGGGGCAGTTTGTACACTGAAGCTTTCTTT. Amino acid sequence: CASSLQSRGSLYTEAFF.

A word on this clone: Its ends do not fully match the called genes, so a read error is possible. CDR3 residues: CVSSQDAVAGGSGANVLTF. CDR3 DNA sequence: TGCGTCAGCAGCCAAGATGCGGTAGCGGGAGGTAGTGGGGCCAACGTCCTGACTTTC. The rearrangement uses TRBV4-1 and TRBJ2-6, with 10 bases lining up with TRBD2. The CDR3 runs 19 residues. The germline gives CDR1 MGHRA, CDR2 YSYEKL.

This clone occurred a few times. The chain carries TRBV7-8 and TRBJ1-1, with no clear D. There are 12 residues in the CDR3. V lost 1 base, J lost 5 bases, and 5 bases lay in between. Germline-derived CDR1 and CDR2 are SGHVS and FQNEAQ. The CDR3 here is CASSLDKTEAFF. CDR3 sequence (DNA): TGTGCCAGCAGCTTAGACAAGACTGAAGCTTTCTTT.